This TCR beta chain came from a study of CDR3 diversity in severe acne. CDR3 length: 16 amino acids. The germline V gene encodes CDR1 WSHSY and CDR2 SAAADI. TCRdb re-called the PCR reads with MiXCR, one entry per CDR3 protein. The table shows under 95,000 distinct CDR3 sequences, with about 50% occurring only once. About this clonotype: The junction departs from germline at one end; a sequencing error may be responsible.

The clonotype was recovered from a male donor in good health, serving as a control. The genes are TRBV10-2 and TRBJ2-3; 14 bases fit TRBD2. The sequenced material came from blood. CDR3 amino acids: CASKRKGTSGSYTQYF. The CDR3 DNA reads TGTGCCAGTAAGCGTAAGGGGACTAGCGGGAGTTATACGCAGTATTTT.